The clone carrying this T cell receptor (beta chain) has only a few counts. Its matching antigen is unknown. Gene and germline names: mouse. The same CDR3 also results from other DNA sequences found in this sample. Libraries were prepared by immunoSEQ multiplex PCR; TCRdb keeps only in-frame clonotypes and omits some of them. The table has approximately 50,000 clones, around 72% seen once. The sample is drawn from a study of tissue T cells after allogeneic stem cell transplantation. Points from the study as a whole: Across patients, clones rarely overlapped, yet motif clusters were shared tissue-specifically. In patients and mice, blood and spleen missed much of tissue repertoire. Sampling depth was limited, and the cohort was small and clinically varied.

Sequences were obtained from sorted cells pooled from one or two spleens. The receptor was isolated from a pool of C57BL/6 mice in good health.

Incomplete CDR3 DNA: TGTGCCAGCGGTGATGCTGGGTTGGACTCCGACTACACC. Amino acid sequence: CASGDAGLDSDYT. The entire CDR3 sequence reads CASGDAGLDSDYTF. The chain links TRBV13-2 to TRBJ1-2; no reliable D call. With the read ending 1 residue before the CDR3 end, the germline J gene is used to fill in that end. This CDR3 region has 14 residues. V was clipped by 0 bases and J by 3 bases, with 9 bases between them. Germline V gene data show CDR1 as NNHNN and CDR2 as SYGAGS (reference sequence).